The clone carrying this T cell receptor (beta chain) was counted between two and nine times. These data belong to a study of shared clonotypes between healthy human individuals. The assay was immunoSEQ multiplex PCR, and TCRdb's table has in-frame clones only and misses some. The sample lists about 1.5 million clones; roughly 96% were seen once. Looked up from germline, CDR1 is SGHDN and CDR2 is FVKESK. Trimming took 3 bases from V and 3 from J, leaving 6 bases between them. The CDR3 is made up of 12 amino acids. The chain links TRBV14 to TRBJ2-7; D ambiguous. This receptor was obtained from a man in his thirties or forties in good health. Sequencing was done on a sample of naive CD4+ T cells sorted from blood. This sample's subset: CD45RA+ positively selected. The CDR3 DNA reads TGTGCCAGCAGCCATATCGGCTACGAGCAGTACTTC. It codes for CASSHIGYEQYF.